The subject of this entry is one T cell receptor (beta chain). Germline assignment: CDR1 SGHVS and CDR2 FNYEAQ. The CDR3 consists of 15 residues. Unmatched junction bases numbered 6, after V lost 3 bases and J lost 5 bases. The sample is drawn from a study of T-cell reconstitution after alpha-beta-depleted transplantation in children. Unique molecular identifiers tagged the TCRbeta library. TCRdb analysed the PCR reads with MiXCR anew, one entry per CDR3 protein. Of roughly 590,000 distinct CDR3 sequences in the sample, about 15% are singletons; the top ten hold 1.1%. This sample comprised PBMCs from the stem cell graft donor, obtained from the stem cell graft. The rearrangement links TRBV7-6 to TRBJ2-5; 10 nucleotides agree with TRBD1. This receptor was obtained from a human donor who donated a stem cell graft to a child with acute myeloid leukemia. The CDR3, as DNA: TGTGCCAGCAGCTTTGCGACAGGGGGCGGTGAGACCCAGTACTTC. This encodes CASSFATGGGETQYF.